This TCR beta chain was identified in a study of blood T cell repertoires in COVID-19. Whole-study context: Nucleic acid was either cDNA or gDNA, and it came from T cells, B-cell-depleted T cells, or PBMCs.

The assay was immunoSEQ multiplex PCR, and TCRdb's table has in-frame clones only and misses some. This table holds a few hundred thousand clones, roughly 86% found once. V was trimmed by 4 bases and J by 8 bases, leaving 20 bases between them. This CDR3 is built from 15 residues. Germline V gene sequence: CDR1 SGHDT, CDR2 YYEEEE. V and J are TRBV5-6 and TRBJ2-3; weak D call: TRBD2 (6 bases). The TCR sequence derives from a man at least 80 years old with acute or convalescent COVID-19. The sample taken for sequencing was peripheral blood. The CDR3 region is CASSPTWADGGTQYF. The CDR3 DNA reads TGTGCCAGCAGCCCAACCTGGGCGGACGGGGGTACGCAGTATTTT.